The next 20 T cell receptor beta chains were all read from a single sample in a study of blood T cell repertoires in COVID-19. Here immunoSEQ multiplex PCR was the method, and the copy in TCRdb shows in-frame clones only, minus some. Of approximately 340,000 clones in the sample, roughly 86% were seen once. The sample was peripheral blood. These receptors came from a man aged 25-45 years with COVID-19, enrolled during active disease.

The gene calls are TRBV7-2 and TRBJ1-5; a weak D match, TRBD1 (5 bases). CDR3 length: 12 amino acids. V shed 0 bases and J shed 10 bases, with 7 bases lying between them. Per germline, CDR1 SGHTA and CDR2 FQGNSA. The CDR3 DNA reads as TGTGCCAGCAGCTTAGCGGGGGGTCCCCAGCATTTT. Encoded protein: CASSLAGGPQHF.

The table lists this clone with a few counts. The chain is built from TRBV28 and TRBJ2-7; unclear D gene. V was trimmed by 4 bases and J by 5 bases, leaving 24 bases between them. CDR1 MDHEN and CDR2 SYDVKM come from the germline V gene. This CDR3 is 17 amino acids long. The CDR3 DNA follows: TGTGCCAGCAGTTCGTCCGATATATTACAGACCCCGGACGAGCAGTACTTC. As protein: CASSSSDILQTPDEQYF.

V is TRBV9 and J is TRBJ2-7; a weak D match, TRBD1 (5 bases). Per germline, CDR1 SGDLS and CDR2 YYNGEE. CDR3 length: 16 amino acids. The V end was cut by 3 bases, the J end by 5 bases, with 21 bases between. In DNA, the CDR3 is TGTGCCAGCAGCGCCCGGTTAGAGCGCTGGGGCAACGAGCAGTACTTC. Translation: CASSARLERWGNEQYF.

This clone was picked up a small number of times. The J gene is TRBJ1-1, the V gene TRBV7-6; TRBD1 agrees at 7 bases. Losses at the gene ends were 4 bases for V and 4 bases for J; bases not matched to a gene: 9. Germline CDR1 and CDR2: SGHVS and FNYEAQ. The CDR3 has 15 amino acids. CDR3 sequence: CASSSGPSGGTEAFF. Written as DNA, the CDR3 is TGTGCCAGCAGCTCCGGGCCCTCAGGGGGCACTGAAGCTTTCTTT.

This rearrangement joins TRBV28 to TRBJ2-7, with 12 bases identical to TRBD1. Unmatched junction bases numbered 3, after V lost 5 bases and J lost 4 bases. CDR1 is MDHEN, CDR2 SYDVKM, per germline. This CDR3 has 14 residues. The CDR3 reads CASSPGQGAYEQYF. In DNA, the CDR3 is TGTGCCAGCAGTCCGGGACAGGGGGCATACGAGCAGTACTTC.

CDR3 sequence (DNA): TGTGCCAGCAGCTTCTTAAGGGGGAACACTGAAGCTTTCTTT. Translation gives CASSFLRGNTEAFF. The rearrangement uses TRBV7-2 and TRBJ1-1; D is possibly TRBD1 (5 bases). The CDR3 covers 14 residues. The V end was cut by 3 bases, the J end by 1 base, with 9 bases between. The germline V gene encodes CDR1 SGHTA and CDR2 FQGNSA. Combining the CDR3 with reference TRBV7-2 and TRBJ1-1 gives the whole variable domain GAGVSQSPSNKVTEKGKDVELRCDPISGHTALYWYRQSLGQGLEFLIYFQGNSAPDKSGLPSDRFSAERTGGSVSTLTIQRTQQEDSAVYLCASSFLRGNTEAFFGQGTRLTVV.

V and J are TRBV7-2 and TRBJ1-5; 8 nucleotides match TRBD1. CDR3 length equals 15 residues. In germline, CDR1 is SGHTA, CDR2 FQGNSA. Losses at the gene ends were 5 bases for V and 2 bases for J; bases not matched to a gene: 5. CDR3 protein: CASSPGGRGNQPQHF. The DNA of the CDR3 is TGTGCCAGCAGCCCAGGGGGCAGGGGCAATCAGCCCCAGCATTTT.

The CDR3 region is CASSQVVGQSDEQYF. The CDR3 DNA reads as TGTGCCAGCAGCCAAGTCGTCGGACAGTCAGACGAGCAGTACTTC. The chain joins TRBV4-2 to TRBJ2-7; TRBD1 might be the D (6 bases). This CDR3 has 15 residues. V was pared by 1 base and J by 5 bases, with 15 bases between. CDR1 is LGHNA and CDR2 is YNFKEQ in the germline V gene.

The genes are TRBV19 and TRBJ1-1; a weak D match, TRBD1 (6 bases). Germline V lookup: CDR1 LNHDA, CDR2 SQIVND (reference sequence). Trimming removed 2 bases at V and 4 bases at J, with 11 bases between. This CDR3 is 14 amino acids long. CDR3 bases: TGTGCCAGTAGTATACTAAGCAGGGGCACTGAAGCTTTCTTT. Protein: CASSILSRGTEAFF.

The V and J genes are TRBV28 and TRBJ1-6; 9 bases fit TRBD1. Germline-derived CDR1 and CDR2 are MDHEN and SYDVKM. CDR3 length: 14 residues. The J segment lost 10 bases and the V segment lost 7 bases, leaving 8 bases of the junction unmatched. DNA for the CDR3: TGTGCCAGCACCCCGGGACAGGGATCCTCACCCCTCCACTTT. Its protein is CASTPGQGSSPLHF.

In DNA, the CDR3 is TGTGCCTGGAACGGACAGGGGAACAATCAGCCCCAGCATTTT. Its protein is CAWNGQGNNQPQHF. The chain combines TRBV30 with TRBJ1-5; 9 nucleotides align to TRBD1. Germline CDR1 GTSNPN, CDR2 SVGIG (reference sequence). V lost 4 bases, J lost 3 bases, and 4 bases stayed unmatched. This CDR3 has 14 amino acids.

This clone was seen just once. The chain carries TRBV4-2 and TRBJ1-5, with 8 bases matching TRBD1. This CDR3 contains 17 residues. The ends lost 3 bases at V and 6 bases at J; junction bases unmatched: 13. From germline, CDR1 is LGHNA and CDR2 YNFKEQ. Here the CDR3 DNA reads TGTGCCAGCAGCCAGGTTCCCCAGGGGGCATGGGTTCAGCCCCAGCATTTT. It is translated as CASSQVPQGAWVQPQHF.

V usage is TRBV7-9 and J usage is TRBJ2-7, with a tentative D call TRBD1 (5 bases). The CDR3 length is 13 residues. Trimming shortened V by 3 bases and J by 2 bases, and 8 bases separated the two germline ends. The germline CDR1 and CDR2 sequences are SEHNR and FQNEAQ (reference sequence). The chain's CDR3 is CASSFTGTYEQYF. CDR3 in DNA: TGTGCCAGCAGCTTCACAGGAACCTACGAGCAGTACTTC.

This rearrangement joins TRBV4-3 to TRBJ2-7; 9 bases fit TRBD1. The CDR3 is made up of 15 amino acids. Germline loops: CDR1 LGHNA, CDR2 YSLEER. Trimming at V came to 1 base and at J to 2 bases, leaving 3 bases not matched to a gene. The CDR3 is CASSQVRDRAYEQYF. The CDR3 DNA reads as TGCGCCAGCAGCCAAGTACGGGACAGGGCCTACGAGCAGTACTTC.

The rearrangement links TRBV2 to TRBJ1-1; 9 positions match TRBD1. CDR3 size: 13 residues. The J segment lost 6 bases and the V segment lost 6 bases, leaving 5 bases of the junction unmatched. Germline CDR1 and CDR2: SNHLY and FYNNEI. The CDR3: CASREWDRAEAFF. The DNA of the CDR3 is TGTGCCAGCAGGGAGTGGGACAGGGCTGAAGCTTTCTTT.

This clone showed up just once. The genes are TRBV4-3 and TRBJ1-1, with TRBD1 identical over 7 bases. There are 14 residues in the CDR3. Germline trimming cut 4 bases from V and 6 bases from J; bases unmatched to any gene: 8. Germline CDR1 reads LGHNA; CDR2 reads YSLEER. For the CDR3, the DNA is TGCGCCAGCAGCCTAAAGACAGGGAGACCTGAAGCTTTCTTT. It codes for CASSLKTGRPEAFF.

The rearrangement links TRBV5-4 to TRBJ2-2, with D possibly being TRBD1 (5 bases). Germline lookup yields CDR1 SGHNT and CDR2 YYREEE (reference sequence). Between the trimmed V and J ends, which lost 0 bases and 5 bases, there was a span of 8 bases. The CDR3 totals 14 residues. The CDR3 bases are TGTGCCAGCAGCTTGGCGCGGACAACCGGGGAGCTGTTTTTT. This gives the protein CASSLARTTGELFF. The full variable domain, its missing parts supplied by reference TRBV5-4 and TRBJ2-2, is ETGVTQSPTHLIKTRGQQVTLRCSSQSGHNTVSWYQQALGQGPQFIFQYYREEENGRGNFPPRFSGLQFPNYSSELNVNALELDDSALYLCASSLARTTGELFFGEGSRLTVL.

The V call is TRBV2, the J call TRBJ2-3; a weak D match, TRBD1 (6 bases). There are 14 residues in the CDR3. Trimming took 5 bases from V and 5 from J, leaving 14 bases between them. The germline gives CDR1 SNHLY, CDR2 FYNNEI. The CDR3 reads CASSRQGGGDTQYF. CDR3 nucleotides: TGTGCCAGCAGTAGACAAGGGGGTGGAGATACGCAGTATTTT. The full variable domain, with the rest looked up from reference TRBV2 and TRBJ2-3, is EPEVTQTPSHQVTQMGQEVILRCVPISNHLYFYWYRQILGQKVEFLVSFYNNEISEKSEIFDDQFSVERPDGSNFTLKIRSTKLEDSAMYFCASSRQGGGDTQYFGPGTRLTVL.

This chain links TRBV7-2 with TRBJ1-4; maybe TRBD1 (5 bases). Germline V gives CDR1 SGHTA, CDR2 FQGNSA. The CDR3 has 15 amino acids. The V end was cut by 6 bases, the J end by 0 bases, with 11 bases between. CDR3 bases: TGTGCCAGCAGGCCGGGACTCACAACTAATGAAAAACTGTTTTTT. It yields the protein CASRPGLTTNEKLFF.

This clone showed up just once. The genes are TRBV6-2 or TRBV6-3 and TRBJ2-5; 10 nucleotides line up with TRBD2. V shed 2 bases and J 7 bases; nucleotides not matched to a gene: 10. The CDR3 consists of 16 residues. CDR1 is MNHEY, CDR2 SVGEGT, per germline. This CDR3 is CASSYGLAGARATQYF. The CDR3, as DNA: TGTGCCAGCAGTTACGGTCTAGCGGGGGCAAGGGCGACCCAGTACTTC.